The 11 T cell receptor beta chains reported below all come from one sample, sequenced in a study of molecular identifiers for immune sequencing clone quantification. Using its own MiXCR run on the PCR reads, TCRdb lists one record per CDR3 protein. The sample lists tens of thousands of distinct CDR3 sequences, roughly 23% seen once, with more than 1% in the top ten. The specimen was naive CD8+ T cells from blood, with Jurkat cell RNA spiked in. Subset defined: FACS-sorted CD8+CD4-CCR7+CD45RA+ naive T cells. The receptors derive from a human donor in good health. Some libraries in this study had Jurkat cell RNA spiked in.

This clonotype has a count of ten or more. The chain uses TRBV6-2 or TRBV6-3 and TRBJ2-2; 7 nucleotides agree with TRBD2. The V segment lost 4 bases and the J segment 0 bases; nucleotides outside the gene matches: 2. Germline lookup yields CDR1 MNHEY and CDR2 SVGEGT. There are 15 residues in the CDR3. DNA of the CDR3: TGTGCCAGCAGTTTACTAGCGTCGAACACCGGGGAGCTGTTTTTT. Its protein is CASSLLASNTGELFF.

Worth noting for this clonotype: Mismatch with germline at one junction end may stem from a read error. The V call is TRBV7-9, the J call TRBJ2-3, with no clear D. The CDR3 sequence is 13 residues long. The germline V gene encodes CDR1 SEHNR and CDR2 FQNEAQ (reference sequence). This CDR3 is CAGSSRMTDTQYF. CDR3 DNA: TGTGCCGGCAGCAGCCGGATGACAGATACGCAGTATTTT.

The chain has TRBV30 and TRBJ2-7; no definite D call. The V gene lost 0 bases and the J gene lost 3 bases, with 6 bases spanning the gap. CDR3 length: 12 amino acids. Germline loops: CDR1 GTSNPN, CDR2 SVGIG (reference sequence). CDR3 DNA sequence: TGTGCCTGGAGTGTAACGGGCTACGAGCAGTACTTC. Encoded protein: CAWSVTGYEQYF.

V and J are TRBV20-1 and TRBJ2-3; D is unclear. The germline V gene has CDR1 DFQATT and CDR2 SNEGSKA (reference sequence). The CDR3 totals 14 residues. V lost 0 bases, J lost 0 bases, and 7 bases lay in between. In DNA form, the CDR3 reads TGCAGTGCTAGAGAAGTGCTCAGCACAGATACGCAGTATTTT. It translates to CSAREVLSTDTQYF.

The rearrangement joins TRBV6-2 or TRBV6-3 to TRBJ2-1; 13 bases line up with TRBD2. V trimming: 3 bases; J trimming: 7 bases; junction bases outside the gene matches: 9. The CDR3 is made up of 17 amino acids. The germline V gene has CDR1 MNHEY and CDR2 SVGEGT. The CDR3 DNA sequence: TGTGCCAGCAGTTATCCCCGGACTAGCGGGAGAACAAATGAGCAGTTCTTC. As protein: CASSYPRTSGRTNEQFF.

The chain combines TRBV20-1 with TRBJ2-7; TRBD1 is a possible D gene (6 bases). The CDR3 runs 15 residues. V lost 0 bases and J 2 bases, leaving 14 bases between the germline ends. Germline CDR1 reads DFQATT; CDR2 reads SNEGSKA (reference sequence). CDR3 protein: CSARDLRGTTYEQYF. CDR3 nucleotide sequence: TGCAGTGCTAGAGATCTTAGGGGGACCACCTACGAGCAGTACTTC.

V gene TRBV6-1 combines with J gene TRBJ2-7, with 8 nucleotides matching TRBD1. The CDR3 is 16 residues long. Germline V gene sequence: CDR1 MNHNS, CDR2 SASEGT. J lost 2 bases, V lost 3 bases, and 9 bases had no gene match. CDR3 sequence (DNA): TGTGCCAGCAGTGACGCAAGGGGACAGGCAACCTACGAGCAGTACTTC. This gives the protein CASSDARGQATYEQYF.

At least ten counts were recorded for this clonotype. The chain joins TRBV4-1 to TRBJ2-2; 12 nucleotides line up with TRBD2. This CDR3 is built from 17 residues. The J segment lost 5 bases and the V segment lost 7 bases, leaving 11 bases of the junction unmatched. Germline V lookup: CDR1 MGHRA, CDR2 YSYEKL. The CDR3 loop is CASKRTSGDARTGELFF. CDR3 DNA sequence: TGCGCCAGCAAAAGGACTAGCGGGGATGCGCGGACCGGGGAGCTGTTTTTT.

This clonotype was counted ten times or more. The V and J genes are TRBV10-3 and TRBJ2-3; D ambiguous. V was clipped by 3 bases and J by 6 bases, with 7 bases between them. This CDR3 comprises 12 residues. The V gene's germline CDR1 is ENHRY and CDR2 SYGVKD. For the CDR3, the DNA is TGTGCCATCAGTGAAGAAGTCGATACGCAGTATTTT. Its protein is CAISEEVDTQYF.

Many counts were recorded for this clonotype. The genes are TRBV20-1 and TRBJ2-7; D is perhaps TRBD1 (6 bases). The CDR3 length is 13 residues. Germline V gene lookup returns CDR1 DFQATT and CDR2 SNEGSKA (reference sequence). With 0 bases removed from V and 4 bases from J, the gap between germline ends came to 10 bases. The CDR3 bases are TGCAGTGCTAGAGATACAGGGAGATACGAGCAGTACTTC. Its translation: CSARDTGRYEQYF.

In its sample, this clonotype was seen a few times. CDR3: CASSPRLAGGLPGTGELFF. Here the CDR3 DNA reads TGTGCCAGCAGCCCCCGACTAGCGGGGGGCCTCCCAGGCACCGGGGAGCTGTTTTTT. The chain couples TRBV11-3 to TRBJ2-2; 13 bases map to TRBD2. The CDR3 length is 19 residues. V lost 5 bases and J lost 4; bases outside the gene matches: 13. CDR1 is SGHNT and CDR2 is YENEEA in the germline V gene.